The clone carrying this T cell receptor beta chain was seen more than once but under ten times. The target antigen is unknown. The data belong to a study of T cell repertoires in aging, cancer and after chemotherapy. Study background: Paired samples before and after chemotherapy came from glioblastoma patients receiving temozolomide-based therapy. Study observations and caveats: Across the chemotherapy interval, each cancer cohort showed higher median generation probability, suggesting thymic rebound.

Peripheral blood genomic DNA, not sorted cells or RNA, was the template. Multiplex touch-down PCR with TRB-A/B primers amplified rearranged V-D-J TRB sequences. A single record per CDR3 protein comes from TCRdb applying MiXCR to the multiplex PCR reads. This table has approximately 1,300 distinct CDR3 sequences, approximately 22% appearing once. Sequencing input: blood. This TCR came from a human donor with a solid tumor.

The CDR3 spells CASSTSGTSYEQYF. CDR3 sequence (DNA): TGTGCCAGCAGCACTTCCGGGACATCCTACGAGCAGTACTTC. The chain recombines TRBV7-9 with TRBJ2-7, with a weak D call TRBD1 (6 bases). The ends were cut back, 5 bases at V and 1 base at J, with 12 bases in the middle. In germline, CDR1 is SEHNR, CDR2 FQNEAQ (reference sequence). The CDR3 contains 14 residues.